These 26 T cell receptor beta chains came from one sample sequenced in a study of T-cell memory formation after mild COVID-19. In TCRdb, the 5' RACE reads were re-called with MiXCR into one record per CDR3 protein. The sample consists of 400,000 to 500,000 distinct CDR3 sequences, about 20% of them appearing once. Sequenced: PBMCs or a T cell subset sorted from them (not recorded which). The receptors were sampled from an adult woman who had mild COVID-19 (a few samples of this study predate the infection). Cell type and time point are not known.

In DNA, the CDR3 is TGTGCCAGCAGTTACAAATTAGCGGGGAGCTCCTACGAGCAGTACTTC. This sequence encodes CASSYKLAGSSYEQYF. This chain uses TRBV6-6 with TRBJ2-7; 8 bases line up with TRBD2. V lost 2 bases and J lost 0; bases outside the gene matches: 6. The CDR3 loop spans 16 amino acids. CDR1 is MNHNY, CDR2 SVGAGI, per germline (reference sequence).

The V and J genes are TRBV9 and TRBJ2-7; tentatively, D is TRBD2 (5 bases). The germline V and J ends were trimmed by 0 bases and 1 base, with 8 bases remaining between them. Germline V lookup: CDR1 SGDLS, CDR2 YYNGEE. This CDR3 comprises 14 residues. The CDR3 sequence is CASSVGGPSYEQYF. In DNA, the CDR3 is TGTGCCAGCAGCGTAGGAGGGCCTTCCTACGAGCAGTACTTC.

The chain employs TRBV27 and TRBJ1-2, with D possibly TRBD1 on 5 matching bases. Trimming stripped 3 bases from V and 4 bases from J, with 9 bases between. The CDR3 contains 13 residues. Per germline, CDR1 MNHEY and CDR2 SMNVEV (reference sequence). CDR3 loop: CASSLKQAYGYTF. The CDR3 DNA follows: TGTGCCAGCAGTTTGAAACAGGCCTATGGCTACACCTTC.

This clonotype was seen many times. The V call is TRBV5-6, the J call TRBJ2-1; the match to TRBD2 covers 8 bases. The germline gives CDR1 SGHDT, CDR2 YYEEEE. The CDR3 is made up of 16 amino acids. The V gene end was trimmed by 2 bases and the J gene end by 9 bases; junction bases not matched to a gene: 13. The CDR3 sequence is CASSLFGYGRAGEQFF. DNA of the CDR3: TGTGCCAGCAGCTTATTTGGGTACGGGAGGGCCGGTGAGCAGTTCTTC.

This clonotype was seen a handful of times. V usage is TRBV9 and J usage is TRBJ2-3; D is perhaps TRBD2 (6 bases). The CDR3 extends over 16 amino acids. Trimming took off 0 bases at V and 2 bases at J, with 13 bases between the two ends. Germline assignment: CDR1 SGDLS and CDR2 YYNGEE. CDR3: CASSVAPLANTDTQYF. CDR3 coding DNA: TGTGCCAGCAGCGTAGCCCCCCTAGCGAACACAGATACGCAGTATTTT.

The chain carries TRBV5-4 and TRBJ1-2; 7 nucleotides agree with TRBD1. This CDR3 spans 15 amino acids. Germline V gives CDR1 SGHNT, CDR2 YYREEE (reference sequence). V lost 4 bases to trimming and J lost 4 bases; unmatched junction nucleotides: 10. The CDR3 spells CASSPPGTDLYGYTF. In DNA form, the CDR3 reads TGTGCCAGCAGCCCCCCAGGGACAGACCTCTATGGCTACACCTTC.

This rearrangement joins TRBV5-1 to TRBJ2-1; D is uncertain. Germline-derived CDR1 and CDR2 are SGHRS and YFSETQ. V dropped 0 bases and J dropped 8 bases, with 12 bases sitting between them. The CDR3 loop spans 14 amino acids. The CDR3 DNA reads TGCGCCAGCAGCTTGGCGATTGGGCAAGATGAGCAGTTCTTC. Amino acid sequence: CASSLAIGQDEQFF.

V gene TRBV18 combines with J gene TRBJ1-1; the D is unclear. In germline, CDR1 is KGHSH, CDR2 LQKENI. This CDR3 contains 16 residues. V lost 3 bases and J lost 1, with 15 bases in between. The chain's CDR3 is CASSPARSDTNTEAFF. CDR3 nucleotides: TGTGCCAGCTCACCCGCCCGCTCCGACACGAACACTGAAGCTTTCTTT.

The chain employs TRBV5-1 and TRBJ1-2; D gene uncertain. The CDR3 sequence is 14 residues long. From germline, CDR1 is SGHRS and CDR2 YFSETQ. The germline V and J ends were trimmed by 0 bases and 3 bases, with 9 bases remaining between them. The CDR3 loop is CASSLAESYYGYTF. For the CDR3, the DNA is TGCGCCAGCAGCTTGGCCGAATCCTACTATGGCTACACCTTC.

A single count supports this clonotype. The genes are TRBV12-3 or TRBV12-4 and TRBJ1-6; TRBD1 might be the D (6 bases). The CDR3 runs 15 residues. The V end lost 7 bases, the J end lost 6 bases, and 16 bases lay between the germline ends. DNA of the CDR3: TGTGCCAGCACATACCAACAGGGAGGTAATTCACCCCTCCACTTT. Translated: CASTYQQGGNSPLHF.

The rearrangement joins TRBV7-2 to TRBJ1-1; 8 nucleotides match TRBD1. CDR1 is SGHTA, CDR2 FQGNSA, per germline. The junction had 7 bases not matched to a gene; V was cut back by 1 base and J by 6 bases. CDR3 length equals 15 residues. Here the CDR3 reads CASSLGLDRAAEAFF. The CDR3 DNA reads as TGTGCCAGCAGCTTAGGGTTGGACAGGGCGGCTGAAGCTTTCTTT.

The chain uses TRBV5-1 and TRBJ2-3, with D possibly TRBD1 on 6 matching bases. CDR3 size: 15 residues. With 2 bases removed from V and 0 bases from J, the gap between germline ends came to 10 bases. The germline V gene encodes CDR1 SGHRS and CDR2 YFSETQ. The CDR3 coding sequence is TGCGCCAGCAGCTTTCAGGGGCCAAGCACAGATACGCAGTATTTT. Translated, it gives CASSFQGPSTDTQYF.

V and J are TRBV12-3 or TRBV12-4 and TRBJ2-5; TRBD1 matches at 10 bases. The CDR3 sequence is 16 residues long. The V and J ends lost 5 bases and 4 bases, in that order; junction bases with no gene match: 10. The CDR3 region is CASSLTGTGVGETQYF. The DNA for the CDR3 is TGTGCCAGCAGTCTGACCGGGACAGGGGTGGGAGAGACCCAGTACTTC.

This clonotype was observed a few times. This chain joins TRBV12-3 or TRBV12-4 and TRBJ1-2; 7 positions match TRBD1. J lost 7 bases, V lost 5 bases, and 4 bases had no gene match. The CDR3 spans 12 residues. CDR3 sequence (DNA): TGTGCCAGCAGTGCTCAGGGGGGTGGCTACACCTTC. Translated, it gives CASSAQGGGYTF.

The V and J genes are TRBV14 and TRBJ2-3; maybe TRBD2 (5 bases). CDR1 is SGHDN and CDR2 is FVKESK in the germline V gene. V was pared by 0 bases and J by 0 bases, with 16 bases between. This CDR3 comprises 18 residues. The CDR3 DNA reads as TGTGCCAGCAGCCAAGATGGGCGGGTTTTGACTAGCACAGATACGCAGTATTTT. Amino acids: CASSQDGRVLTSTDTQYF.

This clonotype has more than one count but fewer than ten. V is TRBV29-1 and J is TRBJ2-1; 11 bases line up with TRBD2. Per the germline V gene, CDR1 is SQVTM and CDR2 is ANQGSEA. With V trimmed by 4 bases and J by 4 bases, 3 bases remained unmatched. CDR3 length equals 14 residues. The CDR3 DNA reads as TGCAGCGTTGTGGGACTAGCGGTGTACAATGAGCAGTTCTTC. This gives the protein CSVVGLAVYNEQFF.

The CDR3 loop is CATSNGLSNQPQHF. The CDR3 nucleotides read TGTGCCACCAGTAACGGACTCTCCAATCAGCCCCAGCATTTT. The chain employs TRBV24-1 and TRBJ1-5; D gene unclear. Trimming stripped 6 bases from V and 3 bases from J, with 11 bases between. Germline V CDR1 and CDR2: KGHDR, SFDVKD. The CDR3 spans 14 residues.

The table lists this clonotype with many counts. The V gene is TRBV12-3 or TRBV12-4, the J gene TRBJ2-1; TRBD1 aligns across 7 bases. The CDR3 has 16 residues. Trimming cost V 8 bases and J 8 bases; bases outside gene matches: 18. CDR3 sequence: CASPPPGPRGRDEQFF. CDR3 nucleotides: TGTGCCAGCCCTCCTCCCGGCCCTAGGGGGCGCGATGAGCAGTTCTTC.

This chain's CDR3 is CASSLGGADYGYTF. CDR3 DNA sequence: TGTGCCAGCAGCTTGGGAGGGGCGGACTATGGCTACACCTTC. The J gene is TRBJ1-2, the V gene TRBV5-6, with D possibly being TRBD1 (5 bases). This CDR3 has 14 amino acids. Germline lookup yields CDR1 SGHDT and CDR2 YYEEEE. The ends were cut back, 0 bases at V and 3 bases at J, with 9 bases in the middle.

This clonotype was seen only a few times. The genes are TRBV5-1 and TRBJ1-1; D gene unclear. CDR3 length: 14 amino acids. In germline, CDR1 is SGHRS, CDR2 YFSETQ. Trimming pared 0 bases from V and 5 bases from J, leaving 11 bases between. DNA for the CDR3: TGCGCCAGCAGCTTGGAGCACCGAGGGACTGAAGCTTTCTTT. It is translated as CASSLEHRGTEAFF. Combining the CDR3 with reference TRBV5-1 and TRBJ1-1 gives the whole variable domain KAGVTQTPRYLIKTRGQQVTLSCSPISGHRSVSWYQQTPGQGLQFLFEYFSETQRNKGNFPGRFSGRQFSNSRSEMNVSTLELGDSALYLCASSLEHRGTEAFFGQGTRLTVV.

The CDR3 DNA follows: TGTGCCAGCAGTATACAGGACCGGGGGGTACCCCTCCACTTT. This codes for CASSIQDRGVPLHF. The chain carries TRBV12-3 or TRBV12-4 and TRBJ1-6, with D possibly being TRBD1 (5 bases). The CDR3 runs to 14 residues. Trimming stripped 5 bases from V and 12 bases from J, with 17 bases between.

The V and J genes are TRBV7-9 and TRBJ2-7; possible D gene TRBD1, 5 bases. This CDR3 is built from 13 residues. In germline, CDR1 is SEHNR, CDR2 FQNEAQ (reference sequence). V lost 6 bases, J lost 5 bases, and 14 bases lay in between. CDR3 region: CASSHQGFDEQYF. CDR3 sequence (DNA): TGTGCCAGCAGTCACCAGGGTTTCGACGAGCAGTACTTC. Together with reference TRBV7-9 and TRBJ2-7, the CDR3 gives the full variable domain: DTGVSQNPRHKITKRGQNVTFRCDPISEHNRLYWYRQTLGQGPEFLTYFQNEAQLEKSRLLSDRFSAERPKGSFSTLEIQRTEQGDSAMYLCASSHQGFDEQYFGPGTRLTVT.

The chain has TRBV7-2 and TRBJ2-1, with 10 bases lining up with TRBD1. The CDR3 totals 13 residues. CDR1 and CDR2 from the germline V gene are SGHTA and FQGNSA. V dropped 8 bases and J dropped 3; count of bases not matched to a gene: 1. This chain's CDR3 is CASDRGLYNEQFF. CDR3 nucleotide sequence: TGTGCCAGCGACAGGGGGCTCTACAATGAGCAGTTCTTC.

The chain has TRBV20-1 and TRBJ2-5; TRBD2 matches at 8 bases. The CDR3 is 15 residues long. Trimming cost V 0 bases and J 4 bases; bases outside gene matches: 7. CDR1 and CDR2 (germline): DFQATT, SNEGSKA (reference sequence). CDR3 loop: CSARDPREGLETQYF. CDR3 nucleotide sequence: TGCAGTGCTAGAGATCCACGGGAGGGCCTAGAGACCCAGTACTTC.

This chain links TRBV29-1 with TRBJ2-7; TRBD1 aligns across 10 bases. The CDR3 covers 16 residues. With V trimmed by 2 bases and J by 5 bases, 12 bases remained unmatched. CDR1 SQVTM and CDR2 ANQGSEA come from the germline V gene. CDR3 in amino acids: CSVEPSGTGDENEQYF. DNA for the CDR3: TGCAGCGTTGAACCCTCCGGGACAGGGGATGAGAACGAGCAGTACTTC.

The V call is TRBV2, the J call TRBJ1-2; the D gene is possibly TRBD1 (5 bases). V shed 5 bases and J shed 4 bases, with 14 bases lying between them. CDR1 and CDR2 (germline): SNHLY, FYNNEI. This CDR3 spans 14 amino acids. CDR3 amino acids: CASSPTTAGYGYTF. DNA for the CDR3: TGTGCCAGCAGTCCGACGACAGCTGGCTATGGCTACACCTTC.